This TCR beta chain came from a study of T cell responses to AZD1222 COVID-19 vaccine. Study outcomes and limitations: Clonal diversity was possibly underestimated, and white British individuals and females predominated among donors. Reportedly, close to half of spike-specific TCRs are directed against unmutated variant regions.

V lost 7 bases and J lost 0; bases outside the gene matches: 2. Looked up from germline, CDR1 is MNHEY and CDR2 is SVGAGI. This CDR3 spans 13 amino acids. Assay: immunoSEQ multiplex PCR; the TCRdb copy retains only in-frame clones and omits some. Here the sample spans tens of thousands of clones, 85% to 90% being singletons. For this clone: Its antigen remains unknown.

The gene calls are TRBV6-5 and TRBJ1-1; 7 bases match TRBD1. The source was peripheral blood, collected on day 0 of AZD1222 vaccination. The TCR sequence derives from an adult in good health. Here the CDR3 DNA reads TGTGCCAGCAACGACAGGGTGAACACTGAAGCTTTCTTT. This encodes CASNDRVNTEAFF.